Below are 2 T cell receptor beta chains sequenced from a single sample in a study of identical twins. TCRdb ran MiXCR on the 5' RACE reads and lists one entry per CDR3 protein. The sample includes roughly 1,500,000 distinct CDR3 sequences, about 30% of them seen just once. Sequenced sample: cord blood. These receptors all stem from a newborn girl in good health.

The V gene is TRBV14, the J gene TRBJ2-1; 13 bases map to TRBD2. The CDR3 contains 16 residues. The J segment lost 9 bases and the V segment lost 0 bases, leaving 5 bases of the junction unmatched. In germline, CDR1 is SGHDN, CDR2 FVKESK. CDR3 amino acids: CASSQDRLAGGGEQFF. The CDR3 nucleotides read TGTGCCAGCAGCCAAGATCGACTAGCGGGGGGCGGTGAGCAGTTCTTC.

The V call is TRBV12-3 or TRBV12-4, the J call TRBJ2-1, with 7 bases lining up with TRBD2. Unmatched junction bases numbered 3, after V lost 6 bases and J lost 4 bases. The CDR3 has 13 amino acids. CDR3 coding DNA: TGTGCCAGCAGGGGACTAACTTACAATGAGCAGTTCTTC. Amino acids: CASRGLTYNEQFF.